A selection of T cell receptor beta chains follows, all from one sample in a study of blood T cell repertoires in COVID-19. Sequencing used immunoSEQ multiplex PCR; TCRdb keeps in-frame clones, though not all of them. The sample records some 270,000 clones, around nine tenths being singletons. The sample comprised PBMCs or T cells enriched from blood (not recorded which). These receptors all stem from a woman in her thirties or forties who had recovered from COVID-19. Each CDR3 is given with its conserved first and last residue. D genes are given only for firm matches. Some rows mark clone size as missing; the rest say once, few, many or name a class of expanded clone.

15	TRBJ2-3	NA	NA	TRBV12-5	TGTGCTAGTGTTAAGCAGGGGACTAACACAGATACGCAGTATTTT	CASVKQGTNTDTQYF
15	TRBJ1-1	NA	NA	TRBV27	TGTGCCAGCAGTTCGTCACAGATAATGAACACTGAAGCTTTCTTT	CASSSSQIMNTEAFF
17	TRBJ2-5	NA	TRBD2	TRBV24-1	TGTGCCACCAGTGATCCGACGCGGGGGAGCGGAGGGGAGACCCAGTACTTC	CATSDPTRGSGGETQYF
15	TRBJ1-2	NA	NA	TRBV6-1	TGTGCCAGCAGTGAAGGTAAAGGGGGACCCTATGGCTACACCTTC	CASSEGKGGPYGYTF
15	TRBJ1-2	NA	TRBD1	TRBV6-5	TGTGCCAGCAACACCGGGACAGGGTATCGGTATGGCTACACCTTC	CASNTGTGYRYGYTF
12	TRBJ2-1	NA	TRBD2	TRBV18	TGTGCCAGCTCACCGTCTAGCGGTGAGCAGTTCTTC	CASSPSSGEQFF
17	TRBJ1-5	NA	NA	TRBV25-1	TGTGCCAGCAGTGACTCCGTACGGTTCAATAGCAATCAGCCCCAGCATTTT	CASSDSVRFNSNQPQHF
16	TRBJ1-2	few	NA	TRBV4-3	TGCGCCAGCAGCCAAGATCTCGGGGTAGCCAACTATGGCTACACCTTC	CASSQDLGVANYGYTF
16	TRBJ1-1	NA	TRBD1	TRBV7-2	TGTGCCAGCAGCCAAGCAGAGACAGGGGTAAACACTGAAGCTTTCTTT	CASSQAETGVNTEAFF
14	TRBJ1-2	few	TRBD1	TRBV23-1	TGCGCCAGCAATCCCGAGGGGGCGCGAAGAGGCTACACCTTC	CASNPEGARRGYTF
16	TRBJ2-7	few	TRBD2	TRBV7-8	TGTGCCAGCAGCTTAATAGCGGGAGGGCCGGGCTACGAGCAGTACTTC	CASSLIAGGPGYEQYF
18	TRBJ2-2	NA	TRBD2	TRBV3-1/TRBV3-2	TGTGCCAGCAGCCAGCAAACTAGCGGGGGGGCTAACACCGGGGAGCTGTTTTTT	CASSQQTSGGANTGELFF
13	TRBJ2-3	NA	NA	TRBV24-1	TGTGCCACCAGTGCGGGAGGCACAGATACGCAGTATTTT	CATSAGGTDTQYF
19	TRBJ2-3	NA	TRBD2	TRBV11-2	TGTGCCAGCAGCTTAAGTCTGCGGGAGGGCCTCGTTCGGGCAGATACGCAGTATTTT	CASSLSLREGLVRADTQYF
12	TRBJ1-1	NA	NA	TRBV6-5	TGTGCCAGCAGTTCCGAGGCGGGAGGAGCTTTCTTT	CASSSEAGGAFF
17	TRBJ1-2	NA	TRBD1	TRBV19	TGTGCCAGTAGTGGGGCAGGGGGAACCAAGTTGGACTATGGCTACACCTTC	CASSGAGGTKLDYGYTF
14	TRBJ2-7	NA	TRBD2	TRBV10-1	TGCGCCAGCAGCCCGAGCGGGAGCTCCTACGAGCAGTACTTC	CASSPSGSSYEQYF
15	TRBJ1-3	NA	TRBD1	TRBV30	TGTGCCTGGAGTGTAGCCGGGACAGCAGGAAACACCATATATTTT	CAWSVAGTAGNTIYF
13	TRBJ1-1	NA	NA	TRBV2	TGTGCCAGCGAGGTTAACATGAACACTGAAGCTTTCTTT	CASEVNMNTEAFF
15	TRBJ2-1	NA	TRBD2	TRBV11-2	TGTGCCAGCAGTCCTACTAGCGGGAGTGGCAATGAGCAGTTCTTC	CASSPTSGSGNEQFF